The clone carrying this TCR beta chain came up once. As yet, its antigen is unknown. These data originate in a study of T cells in Graves' hyperthyroidism and ophthalmopathy. Study-level points and caveats: Ophthalmopathy prediction by the model preceded onset by a median about 6.5 months.

Germline V gene data show CDR1 as ENHRY and CDR2 as SYGVKD. The V gene lost 2 bases and the J gene lost 7 bases, with 9 bases spanning the gap. This CDR3 has 13 amino acids. TCR beta CDR3 sequences were amplified from RNA transcripts. Carried out on the TCR CDR3, a first-round RT-PCR used the HTBI primer set. From the multiplex PCR reads, TCRdb called clonotypes with MiXCR, one entry per CDR3 protein. The sample gives some 600,000 distinct CDR3 sequences, about half of which show up once; about 7.9% is in the top ten. Sequences were obtained from peripheral blood or thyroid tissue (not recorded which). The clonotype originates from a woman under 30 with Graves' hyperthyroidism. This chain uses TRBV10-3 with TRBJ1-5; unclear D gene. CDR3 sequence: CAISERAWQPQHF. The CDR3 region has the DNA TGTGCCATCAGTGAGCGGGCCTGGCAGCCCCAGCATTTT.